This TCR beta chain was identified in a study of radiotherapy plus CTLA-4 blockade in lung cancer. General study results and limits: Researchers report tumor-derived TCR clones expanding in blood after radiotherapy plus ipilimumab.

Chemo-refractory metastatic non-small-cell lung cancer patients received focal radiation with ipilimumab CTLA-4 blockade. Regarding this clone: Its target is not known.

Clones were read by immunoSEQ multiplex PCR, and TCRdb kept only the in-frame ones, dropping some. This sample yields tens of thousands of clones, of which about 85% are seen a single time; more than 14% belongs to the top ten. Per germline, CDR1 LNHNV and CDR2 YYDKDF (reference sequence). This CDR3 has 18 amino acids. Trimming took off 0 bases at V and 12 bases at J, with 30 bases between the two ends. The chain combines TRBV15 with TRBJ2-7, with D perhaps being TRBD1 or TRBD2 (6 bases each). This receptor was identified in a human donor with non-small cell lung cancer that progressed on radiotherapy plus ipilimumab. This specimen consisted of peripheral blood, obtained from a patient treated with radiotherapy plus ipilimumab. This CDR3 reads CATSRELPSAGHPREGYF. The CDR3 DNA reads TGTGCCACCAGCAGAGAGCTCCCATCCGCGGGACACCCACGTGAAGGGTACTTC.